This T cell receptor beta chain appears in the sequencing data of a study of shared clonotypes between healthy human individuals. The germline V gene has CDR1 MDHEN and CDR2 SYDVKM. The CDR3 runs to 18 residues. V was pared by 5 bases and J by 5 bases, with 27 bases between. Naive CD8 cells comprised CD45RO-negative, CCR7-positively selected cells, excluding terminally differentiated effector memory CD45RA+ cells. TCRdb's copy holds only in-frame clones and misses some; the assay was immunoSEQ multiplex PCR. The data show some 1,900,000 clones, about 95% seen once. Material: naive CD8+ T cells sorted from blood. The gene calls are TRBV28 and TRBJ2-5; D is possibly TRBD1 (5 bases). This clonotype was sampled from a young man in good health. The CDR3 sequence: CASSLTLKRQQVGETQYF. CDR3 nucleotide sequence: TGTGCCAGCAGTCTTACCCTAAAACGACAACAGGTCGGTGAGACCCAGTACTTC.